This T cell receptor (beta chain) was recorded in a study of blood T cells in healthy people across ages. Looking at the study overall: The capture of about one barcoded beta molecule per two T cells was achieved by template switching. Study findings and constraints: In long-lived donors, naive CD4+ cell counts and diversity exceeded those of aged donors. With unsorted PBMCs, a conclusive comparison of naive versus antigen-experienced cells was not possible.

A note on this clonotype: Its specificity is unknown.

The CDR3 is 12 amino acids. Trimming left V 6 bases short and J 8 bases short, with 11 bases between. The germline V gene has CDR1 SEHNR and CDR2 FQNEAQ (reference sequence). Primers used in a second PCR of roughly 6 to 12 cycles were a sample-barcoded 5' primer and a J-beta primer mix. From each sample, at least 2.5 million paired-end reads containing CDR3 were obtained. MiXCR was run by TCRdb on the 5' RACE reads, yielding one entry per CDR3 protein. Of 1.5 million to 2 million distinct CDR3 sequences listed, about 50% are singletons. The V call is TRBV7-9, the J call TRBJ2-1; D gene uncertain. The sequence derives from a woman aged 40 to 55 in good health. Sequencing was done on a sample of blood. Written as DNA, the CDR3 is TGTGCCAGCAGGACCAAAAAGGATGAGCAGTTCTTC. This translates into CASRTKKDEQFF.